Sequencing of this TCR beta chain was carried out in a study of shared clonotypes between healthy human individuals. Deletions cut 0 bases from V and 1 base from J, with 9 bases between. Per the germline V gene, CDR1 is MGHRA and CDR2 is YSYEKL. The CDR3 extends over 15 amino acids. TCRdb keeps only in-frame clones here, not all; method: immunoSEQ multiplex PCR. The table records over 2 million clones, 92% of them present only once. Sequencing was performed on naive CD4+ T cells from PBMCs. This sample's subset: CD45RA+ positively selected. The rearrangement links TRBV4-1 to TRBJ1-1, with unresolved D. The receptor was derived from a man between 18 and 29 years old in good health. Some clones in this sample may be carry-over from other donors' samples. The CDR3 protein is CASSQDPRENTEAFF. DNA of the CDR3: TGCGCCAGCAGCCAAGATCCAAGGGAGAACACTGAAGCTTTCTTT.